The 12 T cell receptor beta chains listed next were all sequenced from one sample in a study of cytomegalovirus exposure and HLA in healthy donors. PCR involved 60 Vbeta and 13 Jbeta primers. Here immunoSEQ multiplex PCR was the method, and the copy in TCRdb shows in-frame clones only, minus some. The repertoire has around 130,000 clones, around 57% of them found once; the top ten carry approximately 1.7%. The specimen was PBMCs. The receptor source for this set is a male donor in good health and CMV-seronegative.

This sequence joins TRBV6-5 and TRBJ2-6; 7 nucleotides agree with TRBD1. The CDR3 sequence is 15 residues long. With 6 bases clipped from V and 2 bases from J, the junction kept 4 bases outside the gene matches. Germline CDR1 is MNHEY and CDR2 is SVGAGI. This chain's CDR3 is CASRQGKAGANVLTF. The CDR3 DNA is TGTGCCAGCAGACAGGGGAAGGCTGGGGCCAACGTCCTGACTTTC.

The rearrangement links TRBV5-1 to TRBJ2-3; TRBD2 matches at 13 bases. This CDR3 is built from 15 residues. J gave up 8 bases and V 4 bases, and 7 bases lay outside the gene matches. The germline gives CDR1 SGHRS, CDR2 YFSETQ. The CDR3 loop is CASSTSGGGEGTQYF. For the CDR3, the DNA is TGCGCCAGCAGCACTAGCGGGGGGGGAGAAGGTACGCAGTATTTT.

The V gene is TRBV27, the J gene TRBJ2-3; 11 positions agree with TRBD2. This CDR3 has 18 amino acids. J gave up 1 base and V 4 bases, and 10 bases lay outside the gene matches. Germline CDR1 and CDR2: MNHEY and SMNVEV (reference sequence). Here the CDR3 DNA reads TGTGCCAGCAGTTCGCTAGCGGGGGGTTTAACGGGCACAGATACGCAGTATTTT. Residues: CASSSLAGGLTGTDTQYF.

V and J are TRBV7-6 and TRBJ1-4; 7 nucleotides line up with TRBD1. Germline trimming cut 5 bases from V and 8 bases from J; bases unmatched to any gene: 8. CDR1 SGHVS and CDR2 FNYEAQ come from the germline V gene. The CDR3 extends over 14 amino acids. CDR3 sequence: CASSPRKGGEKLFF. CDR3 nucleotides: TGTGCCAGCAGCCCCCGTAAAGGGGGCGAAAAACTGTTTTTT.

The chain combines TRBV7-6 with TRBJ2-7; perhaps TRBD2 as D (6 bases). With 5 bases removed from V and 0 bases from J, the gap between germline ends came to 14 bases. The CDR3 has 15 amino acids. Germline V CDR1 and CDR2: SGHVS, FNYEAQ. CDR3 loop: CASSPRSGSSYEQYF. CDR3 in DNA: TGTGCCAGCAGCCCGCGATCCGGGAGCTCCTACGAGCAGTACTTC.

The V gene is TRBV15, the J gene TRBJ2-3; 9 bases match TRBD1. The trim removed 3 bases at V and 1 base at J, leaving 2 bases unmatched. Germline CDR1 is LNHNV and CDR2 is YYDKDF (reference sequence). The CDR3 is 15 residues long. The CDR3 loop is CATSRGQGRTDTQYF. In nucleotides, the CDR3 is TGTGCCACCAGCAGGGGACAGGGACGCACAGATACGCAGTATTTT.

In this sample, this clone turned up a few times. J is TRBJ1-1 and V is TRBV28, with TRBD1 matching over 7 bases. CDR3 length equals 16 residues. Losses at the gene ends were 6 bases for V and 0 bases for J; bases not matched to a gene: 10. Germline CDR1 is MDHEN and CDR2 is SYDVKM. CDR3 nucleotide sequence: TGTGCCAGCAGGGAGCAGGGGGTAGGCTTGAACACTGAAGCTTTCTTT. It translates to CASREQGVGLNTEAFF.

This clone was seen a few times. The rearrangement joins TRBV19 to TRBJ2-7, with 8 bases matching TRBD1. The germline V gene has CDR1 LNHDA and CDR2 SQIVND (reference sequence). J lost 0 bases, V lost 5 bases, and 0 bases had no gene match. CDR3 length: 13 amino acids. Written as DNA, the CDR3 is TGTGCCAGTAGTGACAGGGGCTCCTACGAGCAGTACTTC. This sequence encodes CASSDRGSYEQYF.

The rearrangement links TRBV4-2 to TRBJ2-7; TRBD2 matches 10 bases. The CDR3 extends over 15 amino acids. Trimming at V came to 0 bases and at J to 12 bases, leaving 11 bases not matched to a gene. Germline CDR1 and CDR2: LGHNA and YNFKEQ. The CDR3 DNA sequence: TGTGCCAGCAGCCAAGATTTTCTTACTAGCGGGGCCCGGTACTTC. This encodes CASSQDFLTSGARYF.

V and J are TRBV19 and TRBJ2-1; D might be TRBD1 (6 bases). This CDR3 spans 14 amino acids. CDR1 and CDR2 (germline): LNHDA, SQIVND (reference sequence). V was shortened by 2 bases and J by 5 bases, with 10 bases between the two germline ends. The chain's CDR3 is CASSITGPNNEQFF. In DNA, the CDR3 is TGTGCCAGTAGTATAACAGGGCCAAACAATGAGCAGTTCTTC.

The chain carries TRBV30 and TRBJ1-4; 9 nucleotides match TRBD1. V lost 1 base and J lost 7; bases outside the gene matches: 7. This CDR3 comprises 15 residues. Germline V CDR1 and CDR2: GTSNPN, SVGIG (reference sequence). The CDR3 nucleotides are TGTGCCTGGAGTGACAGGGGGCCATTTAGTGAAAAACTGTTTTTT. It translates to CAWSDRGPFSEKLFF.

This clone was seen more than once but under ten times. This chain connects TRBV5-6 to TRBJ2-3; 8 nucleotides agree with TRBD2. Germline V CDR1 and CDR2: SGHDT, YYEEEE. The CDR3 is made up of 17 amino acids. V gave up 0 bases and J gave up 2 bases; unmatched junction bases: 8. The CDR3 DNA sequence: TGTGCCAGCAGCTTGGGGGCCGCGGGGGGCTACACAGATACGCAGTATTTT. Translating it yields CASSLGAAGGYTDTQYF.